This T cell receptor beta chain was documented in a study of T cells in Graves' hyperthyroidism and ophthalmopathy (dated by TCRdb to about 2019). About the study as a whole: Peripheral blood samples were taken at initial diagnosis, before any treatment was given. A discovery cohort of approximately 100 patients, about 43 with Graves' ophthalmopathy and about 58 with stable Graves' hyperthyroidism, was used to find distinguishing TCR V-J signatures. Prospective prediction of ophthalmopathy was tested in an independent validation cohort consisting of 18 to 20 hyperthyroidism patients and more than 15 patients who later progressed to ophthalmopathy. The roughly 100 discovery patients were divided at random into training and test sets in a 7:3 ratio. In roughly six Graves' hyperthyroidism patients, the study also compared T-cell repertoires from thyroid tissue with T-cell repertoires from blood. Following sampling, methimazole starting at 30 mg daily was given to hyperthyroidism patients, and high-dose intravenous methylprednisolone was given to ophthalmopathy patients. According to the paper, TCR Vbeta CDR3 sequencing was carried out on some 140 peripheral blood samples, which came from 40 to 45 ophthalmopathy, 80 or so hyperthyroidism and about 17 progressor patients.

The junction shows trimming of 4 bases on V and 3 bases on J, plus 13 bases between the germline ends. The CDR3 sequence holds 14 residues, the cysteine and phenylalanine included. Just CDR3 DNA is preserved here, 42 bases in frame from base 1. CDR1 and CDR2 are drawn from the germline V gene: SGHRS, YFSETQ. This clonotype was seen repeatedly, ten times or more. The antigen it binds to is not known. No much larger clone is present one base from it, and per-base qualities are unavailable. Overall study results and their limits: Most expanded thyroid clonotypes (frequency above 0.001) were also found in blood, which suggests that blood repertoires may mirror thyroid immune responses. During validation, the model predicted progression to ophthalmopathy a median of about 6.3 months ahead of onset, with almost 71% sensitivity and around 72% specificity. Ophthalmopathy was separated from stable hyperthyroidism by a 13 V-J signature model, with around 90% sensitivity and about 81% specificity obtained in cross-validation and 80%/75% obtained in testing. No statistical method was used to set the sample size in advance, and investigators knew the group allocation.

The TCR beta CDR3 regions were amplified from the RNA transcripts. For the first round of RT-PCR on the TCR CDR3, the HTBI primer set was used together with the Qiagen OneStep RT-PCR kit. Libraries were constructed in a second round of multiplex PCR, after which size selection and purification were carried out. Sequencing of the libraries was done on an Illumina HiSeq2000 using paired-end 100 bp reads. Regarding the original processing steps: SOAPnuke was used to process the raw data, throwing out any read that contained adapters or uncalled bases, had a mean Phred below 15, or lacked an exact constant-primer or identifier match. High-quality paired reads were merged using COPE v1.2.5, and each unique nucleotide sequence was defined as a clonotype. MiTCR v1.1 was used to align the clonotypes against IMGT TRBV, TRBD and TRBJ reference segments. Analysis was restricted to V-J combinations with a frequency above 0.0001, which covered approximately 99% of repertoires. A TCS score was defined as the ratio between F50 (clonal expansion) and ExV (chaos), using BLOSUM62-based TCRdist between CDR3 peptides within each V-J. Welch's t-statistics and random forest reduced around 550 V-J features to roughly 13, which were used in a naive Bayes classifier (R e1071). TCRdb reprocessed the public reads (quality trimming at Q25 with fastp, clone calling with MiXCR) and kept in-frame beta chains. Entries that share a CDR3 protein sequence are merged under the most common genes and DNA. Here the V and J calls rest on TCRdb's processing, not on the authors' analysis. The sample includes 350,000 to 400,000 distinct CDR3 sequences, with approximately 17% observed a single time. The ten largest clones take up 35% to 45% of the sample.

In the ophthalmopathy patients, disease was moderately to severely active, with a Clinical Activity Score of 3 or more, a NOSPECS grade of 4 or more, and a duration of less than 3 months. The study excluded patients with uncontrolled infections, other autoimmune diseases, pregnancy or lactation. Clinical symptoms, serum thyroxine and TRAb, thyroid ultrasound, and orbital computed tomography formed the basis for the diagnoses. PBMCs were isolated from 7.5 to 10 ml of fresh peripheral blood by Ficoll-Paque density gradient centrifugation. Total RNA was extracted with Trizol reagent, and quality was checked on an Agilent 2100 Bioanalyzer.

The sequence joins TRBV5-1 to TRBJ1-2; the D segment cannot be called with confidence. This TCR came from a man between 18 and 29 years old with Graves' ophthalmopathy. The sequenced sample was blood. The DNA sequence follows: TGCGCCAGCAGCGGAGGGCTAAATGACTATGGCTACACCTTC. The encoded protein is CASSGGLNDYGYTF.